These 8 T cell receptor beta chains were sequenced from one sample in a study of vaccination effects on CD4 cells after COVID-19. Some clones are missing from TCRdb's copy, which holds only in-frame ones; the method was immunoSEQ multiplex PCR. The table lists tens of thousands of clones, 65% to 75% of them singletons, with more than 12% in the top ten. Peptide-pool stimulation followed by sequencing identified expanded antigen-specific CD4+ clonotypes in the ViraFEST assay. CD4+ T cells were isolated after roughly nine days of culture. Two doses of BNT162b2 or mRNA-1273 vaccine were administered to participants. Antigen specificity for these receptors is unknown. The sample here was CD4+ T cells from PBMCs cultured with HCoV-OC43 spike peptides, taken after COVID-19 vaccination. Subset given: HCoV-OC43 spike overlapping peptide pool stimulation. The receptors stem from a human donor who received a COVID-19 vaccine.

The chain couples TRBV2 to TRBJ2-5; TRBD2 might be the D (5 bases). This CDR3 is 14 amino acids long. Germline V gene sequence: CDR1 SNHLY, CDR2 FYNNEI. The V gene lost 6 bases and the J gene lost 3 bases, with 14 bases spanning the gap. In DNA form, the CDR3 reads TGTGCCAGCAGAGCCGGGCTAGCCGAAGAGACCCAGTACTTC. This codes for CASRAGLAEETQYF.

The table lists this clone with a few counts. An end of the junction differs from the germline gene, which may be a read error. This sequence joins TRBV6-1 and TRBJ1-4, with D possibly matching TRBD1 (6 bases). This CDR3 contains 13 residues. Germline V gives CDR1 MNHNS, CDR2 SASEGT. The CDR3 loop reads CASSEAWGAKGVF. Written as DNA, the CDR3 is TGTGCCAGCAGTGAAGCTTGGGGGGCAAAGGGGGTTTTT.

The gene calls are TRBV24-1 and TRBJ1-2; possibly TRBD1 for D (6 bases). The CDR3 runs 15 residues. CDR1 is KGHDR, CDR2 SFDVKD, per germline. The V end lost 6 bases, the J end lost 5 bases, and 18 bases lay between the germline ends. The CDR3 DNA follows: TGTGCCACCAGTAACGGACCGGGGGCGGCGTATGGCTACACCTTC. As protein: CATSNGPGAAYGYTF.

V usage is TRBV5-6 and J usage is TRBJ1-1; D gene uncertain. This CDR3 spans 13 amino acids. Germline V gene data show CDR1 as SGHDT and CDR2 as YYEEEE. V shed 1 base and J shed 1 base, with 5 bases lying between them. This CDR3 is CASSLRPNTEAFF. The CDR3, as DNA: TGTGCCAGCAGCTTGCGACCGAACACTGAAGCTTTCTTT. Full variable domain (remainder filled in from reference TRBV5-6 and TRBJ1-1): DAGVTQSPTHLIKTRGQQVTLRCSPKSGHDTVSWYQQALGQGPQFIFQYYEEEERQRGNFPDRFSGHQFPNYSSELNVNALLLGDSALYLCASSLRPNTEAFFGQGTRLTVV.

The chain recombines TRBV13 with TRBJ2-5; D is uncertain. The CDR3 contains 13 residues. Germline CDR1 reads PRHDT; CDR2 reads FYEKMQ (reference sequence). Trimming pared 6 bases from V and 5 bases from J, leaving 13 bases between. CDR3 sequence (DNA): TGTGCCAGCAGTTTCAGGTTCAGTGAGACCCAGTACTTC. This encodes CASSFRFSETQYF.

The chain links TRBV2 to TRBJ1-1; weak D call: TRBD1 (5 bases). The CDR3 length is 14 residues. Germline CDR1 reads SNHLY; CDR2 reads FYNNEI. Trimming stripped 6 bases from V and 5 bases from J, with 16 bases between. The CDR3 nucleotides are TGTGCCAGCAGCTTCGGGACCAGGCTAACTGAAGCTTTCTTT. Protein product: CASSFGTRLTEAFF.

The chain has TRBV4-1 and TRBJ2-1; D call uncertain. Germline loops: CDR1 MGHRA, CDR2 YSYEKL. The V and J ends lost 1 base and 4 bases respectively, with 5 bases between them. This CDR3 has 13 amino acids. The CDR3 sequence is CASSQGGYNEQFF. The CDR3 region has the DNA TGCGCCAGCAGCCAAGGCGGTTACAATGAGCAGTTCTTC.

In its sample, this clone was seen a few times. V usage is TRBV19 and J usage is TRBJ2-5; D remains unclear. Germline values: CDR1 LNHDA, CDR2 SQIVND (reference sequence). The CDR3 covers 13 residues. V lost 3 bases and J 3 bases, leaving 8 bases between the germline ends. CDR3 sequence (DNA): TGTGCCAGTAGTATTAGCCTCAAAGAGACCCAGTACTTC. It codes for CASSISLKETQYF. Based on the CDR3 plus reference TRBV19 and TRBJ2-5, the full variable domain is DGGITQSPKYLFRKEGQNVTLSCEQNLNHDAMYWYRQDPGQGLRLIYYSQIVNDFQKGDIAEGYSVSREKKESFPLTVTSAQKNPTAFYLCASSISLKETQYFGPGTRLLVL.